The 31 T cell receptor beta chains listed next were all sequenced from one sample in a study of CXCR3-negative and CXCR3-positive naive CD8 T cells (dated by TCRdb to 2018 to 2020). The instrument given in TCRdb is NextSeq 550. The Human TCR Profiling Kit (MiLaboratory) was used to make UMI-labeled 5' RACE TRB cDNA libraries. After TCRdb reprocessed the reads, each CDR3 protein sequence was kept as one row, without DNA. The table for this sample shows more than 75,000 distinct CDR3 sequences. The ten largest make up approximately 0.62% of the sample. Antigens for these TCRs are unknown. Study-wide conclusions, independent of this receptor: TRB CDR3s from CXCR3-positive naive cells showed higher hydrophobicity (lower Kidera factor 4), lower energy, and higher strength and volume indices than CXCR3-negative naive cells.

Sequenced: naive CXCR3+ CD8+ T cells from blood. The cell subset or site label corresponds to: CD45RO-CCR7+CD27+CD95- naive CD8+ T cells expressing CXCR3 (TNR3+). The receptor set was obtained from a human donor in good health. Some clones in this sample may be carry-over from other donors' samples.

The chain has TRBV25-1 and TRBJ1-6; TCRdb names TRBD1, which stays unverified in the absence of DNA. CDR1 and CDR2 from the germline V gene are MGHDK and SYGVNS. The CDR3 spans 20 residues. The CDR3 reads CASSELVYRGQSSYNSPLHF.

V is TRBV19 and J is TRBJ1-1. This CDR3 comprises 13 residues. The germline V gene has CDR1 LNHDA and CDR2 SQIVND (reference sequence). The CDR3 protein is CASSIGGNTEAFF.

The rearrangement joins TRBV25-1 to TRBJ2-5. Per the germline V gene, CDR1 is MGHDK and CDR2 is SYGVNS. This CDR3 comprises 17 residues. The chain's CDR3 is CASSEYFRVGDQETQYF.

This chain uses TRBV12-3 or TRBV12-4 with TRBJ1-4; TCRdb proposes TRBD1, but this gene call is untestable without DNA. The CDR3 spans 14 residues. CDR3 loop: CASSFDRGHMELFF.

The chain uses TRBV29-1 and TRBJ2-7; the TCRdb call, TRBD1, lacks DNA for checking. The CDR3 is 13 residues long. Germline CDR1 reads SQVTM; CDR2 reads ANQGSEA. The CDR3 protein is CSVDGTDSYEQYF.

The genes are TRBV6-5 and TRBJ1-1. Germline lookup yields CDR1 MNHEY and CDR2 SVGAGI. This CDR3 is 15 amino acids long. The CDR3 reads CASSYYADLNTEAFF.

The chain uses TRBV3-1 and TRBJ2-3; TCRdb selects TRBD1, and the lack of DNA leaves this call unchecked. Germline V lookup: CDR1 LGHDT, CDR2 YNNKEL (reference sequence). This CDR3 spans 16 amino acids. Here the CDR3 reads CASSHPSSAFTDTQYF.

The chain employs TRBV4-1 and TRBJ1-3. The CDR3 spans 17 residues. The germline V gene has CDR1 MGHRA and CDR2 YSYEKL. The CDR3 here is CASSPNPHWPSGNTIYF.

The chain is built from TRBV5-1 and TRBJ2-7; the D call of TRBD1 rests on TCRdb alone, since no DNA is present to check it. The CDR3 spans 14 residues. Germline values: CDR1 SGHRS, CDR2 YFSETQ. The CDR3 reads CASSPTDNPYEQYF.

The chain joins TRBV29-1 to TRBJ2-7. Germline V gene data show CDR1 as SQVTM and CDR2 as ANQGSEA. This CDR3 comprises 14 residues. The CDR3 sequence is CSVEDRPASYEQYF.

The chain joins TRBV7-9 to TRBJ2-1; TCRdb's assignment of TRBD2 cannot be checked, as there is no DNA. Germline V lookup: CDR1 SEHNR, CDR2 FQNEAQ (reference sequence). CDR3 length: 19 residues. The CDR3 protein is CASSLNEPYSGGSYNEQFF.

Here the CDR3 reads CASSVRNTEAFF. The chain links TRBV28 to TRBJ1-1. Looked up from germline, CDR1 is MDHEN and CDR2 is SYDVKM. CDR3 length: 12 residues. Complete variable domain (other parts from reference TRBV28 and TRBJ1-1): DVKVTQSSRYLVKRTGEKVFLECVQDMDHENMFWYRQDPGLGLRLIYFSYDVKMKEKGDIPEGYSVSREKKERFSLILESASTNQTSMYLCASSVRNTEAFFGQGTRLTVV.

The gene calls are TRBV6-2 or TRBV6-3 and TRBJ1-2; TCRdb calls TRBD1, which cannot be checked without DNA. The CDR3 runs to 15 residues. The germline V gene encodes CDR1 MNHEY and CDR2 SVGEGT. CDR3 loop: CASRTDRSSNYGYTF.

The chain combines TRBV28 with TRBJ2-3; TCRdb designates TRBD1, a call that cannot be tested without DNA. The CDR3 spans 14 residues. Germline assignment: CDR1 MDHEN and CDR2 SYDVKM. The CDR3 is CASSRGQGPDTQYF. Complete variable domain (other parts from reference TRBV28 and TRBJ2-3): DVKVTQSSRYLVKRTGEKVFLECVQDMDHENMFWYRQDPGLGLRLIYFSYDVKMKEKGDIPEGYSVSREKKERFSLILESASTNQTSMYLCASSRGQGPDTQYFGPGTRLTVL.

The chain has TRBV2 and TRBJ2-2; the TCRdb call, TRBD1, lacks DNA for checking. Germline V gene data show CDR1 as SNHLY and CDR2 as FYNNEI. CDR3 length equals 14 residues. CDR3 region: CASTQGTYGGELFF.

The rearrangement joins TRBV28 to TRBJ2-3. The length of the CDR3 is 14 residues. Germline CDR1 is MDHEN and CDR2 is SYDVKM. This CDR3 reads CASSFNRPTDTQYF.

This rearrangement joins TRBV6-4 to TRBJ1-5. The CDR3 extends over 15 amino acids. Looked up from germline, CDR1 is MRHNA and CDR2 is SNTAGT. The CDR3 here is CASRPREESNQPQHF.

This chain uses TRBV28 with TRBJ1-5; checking the TCRdb D call of TRBD1 is not possible without DNA. This CDR3 is built from 15 residues. Germline loops: CDR1 MDHEN, CDR2 SYDVKM. CDR3: CASSLGGMGNQPQHF.

This chain connects TRBV10-3 to TRBJ2-5; TCRdb's D gene call, TRBD1, goes unchecked for lack of DNA. CDR1 ENHRY and CDR2 SYGVKD come from the germline V gene. CDR3 length: 14 residues. This CDR3 is CAISEQGTGETQYF.

V and J are TRBV11-2 and TRBJ1-2; lacking DNA, the TRBD1 call made by TCRdb goes unchecked. CDR3 length: 16 residues. Germline values: CDR1 SGHAT, CDR2 FQNNGV. Here the CDR3 reads CASSAGGLGNYYGYTF.

The rearrangement joins TRBV28 to TRBJ2-7; checking the TCRdb D call of TRBD1 is not possible without DNA. CDR1 is MDHEN and CDR2 is SYDVKM in the germline V gene. The CDR3 consists of 13 residues. CDR3 region: CASSHGQAYEQYF. The full variable domain, in which reference TRBV28 and TRBJ2-7 provide the parts outside the CDR3, is DVKVTQSSRYLVKRTGEKVFLECVQDMDHENMFWYRQDPGLGLRLIYFSYDVKMKEKGDIPEGYSVSREKKERFSLILESASTNQTSMYLCASSHGQAYEQYFGPGTRLTVT.

The J gene is TRBJ1-1, the V gene TRBV12-3 or TRBV12-4; the TCRdb call, TRBD1, lacks DNA for checking. The CDR3 is 16 amino acids. The CDR3 spells CASSSSKTGWNTEAFF.

The chain employs TRBV29-1 and TRBJ2-7. CDR3 length: 13 residues. Germline V gene sequence: CDR1 SQVTM, CDR2 ANQGSEA. This CDR3 reads CSVGASAKGEQYF.

This chain links TRBV7-9 with TRBJ2-7; TCRdb indicates TRBD1, and absent DNA this call remains unverified. This CDR3 is built from 14 residues. Germline CDR1 is SEHNR and CDR2 is FQNEAQ (reference sequence). CDR3 region: CASRKEGSRGEQYF.

The genes are TRBV12-3 or TRBV12-4 and TRBJ2-3; the TCRdb D gene call, TRBD2, has no DNA to confirm it. The CDR3 spans 18 residues. The CDR3 region is CASRSLTSGSGGLDTQYF.

V gene TRBV3-1 combines with J gene TRBJ2-7; TCRdb indicates TRBD1, and absent DNA this call remains unverified. This CDR3 is built from 17 residues. The germline gives CDR1 LGHDT, CDR2 YNNKEL (reference sequence). The CDR3 protein is CASSRLFDRESSYEQYF.

The V and J genes are TRBV27 and TRBJ2-1; TCRdb's D gene call, TRBD1, goes unchecked for lack of DNA. This CDR3 has 16 amino acids. Germline loops: CDR1 MNHEY, CDR2 SMNVEV (reference sequence). The CDR3 region is CASSTPEGHRYNEQFF.

The rearrangement joins TRBV11-3 to TRBJ2-3; the D gene TCRdb calls, TRBD1, cannot be checked with no DNA. There are 13 residues in the CDR3. Germline V gene lookup returns CDR1 SGHNT and CDR2 YENEEA. CDR3 loop: CASSRDLTDTQYF.

V is TRBV29-1 and J is TRBJ1-2; the TRBD1 assignment by TCRdb is unverifiable without DNA. The CDR3 extends over 14 amino acids. Per germline, CDR1 SQVTM and CDR2 ANQGSEA. This CDR3 is CSVEEDDRNYGYTF.

This chain links TRBV20-1 with TRBJ2-4. Germline V CDR1 and CDR2: DFQATT, SNEGSKA (reference sequence). The CDR3 loop spans 14 amino acids. CDR3 protein: CSARDPTEWDIQYF.

The chain links TRBV4-1 to TRBJ2-7; the D call of TRBD1 rests on TCRdb alone, since no DNA is present to check it. The germline CDR1 and CDR2 sequences are MGHRA and YSYEKL. This CDR3 has 17 amino acids. CDR3 in amino acids: CASSLYSGTGPAYEQYF.